A selection of T cell receptor beta chains follows, all from one sample in a study of blood T cell repertoires in COVID-19. The table came from immunoSEQ multiplex PCR; TCRdb's copy has only in-frame clones and leaves some out. The sample has some 250,000 clones, just under 85% seen once. The specimen sequenced was peripheral blood. Receptors were obtained from a woman older than 75 with acute or convalescent COVID-19. The CDR3 runs from the conserved cysteine through the conserved F or W. A D gene is named only where the DNA matches it firmly. A clone size is listed for some rows: how often the clone was seen (once, few, many), or a class if it is expanded.

TRBJ2-3,.,.,TRBV24-1,CATSDSGGKADTQYF,TGTGCCACCAGTGATTCGGGGGGCAAGGCAGATACGCAGTATTTT
TRBJ1-5,.,.,TRBV3-1/TRBV3-2,CASSQASQPQHF,TGTGCCAGCAGCCAAGCCTCTCAGCCCCAGCATTTT
TRBJ2-4,TRBD2,.,TRBV4-1,CASSQDREAGGQLAKNIQYF,TGCGCCAGCAGCCAAGATCGGGAGGCGGGGGGGCAGCTAGCCAAAAACATTCAGTACTTC
TRBJ2-1,TRBD1,.,TRBV5-1,CASSEGTETYNEQFF,TGCGCCAGCAGCGAGGGGACAGAGACATACAATGAGCAGTTCTTC
TRBJ1-6,TRBD1,.,TRBV2,CASSETGVNSPLHF,TGTGCCAGCAGTGAGACAGGGGTTAATTCACCCCTCCACTTT
TRBJ2-7,TRBD1,.,TRBV11-2,CASSLLRGRGYEQYF,TGTGCCAGCAGCTTGCTCAGGGGGCGCGGCTACGAGCAGTACTTC
TRBJ1-4,.,few,TRBV2,CASSSRTPTNEKLFF,TGTGCCAGCAGTTCTAGGACACCAACTAATGAAAAACTGTTTTTT
TRBJ1-5,TRBD1,.,TRBV28,CASSPGQGFQPQHF,TGTGCCAGCAGCCCAGGACAGGGCTTTCAGCCCCAGCATTTT
TRBJ1-4,.,few,TRBV15,CATSRDKSARANEKLFF,TGTGCCACCAGCAGAGATAAAAGCGCCAGAGCTAATGAAAAACTGTTTTTT
TRBJ1-2,TRBD1,once,TRBV28,CASREQGGDYGYTF,TGTGCCAGCAGAGAACAGGGGGGGGACTATGGCTACACCTTC
TRBJ1-1,.,once,TRBV13,CASSLIVVLGSQNTEAFF,TGTGCCAGCAGCTTAATAGTGGTCTTGGGCAGCCAAAACACTGAAGCTTTCTTT
TRBJ2-7,TRBD1,.,TRBV6-4,CASSDPGQLVQYF,TGTGCCAGCAGTGATCCGGGACAGCTAGTGCAGTACTTC
TRBJ1-3,.,.,TRBV7-3,CASSLNSSPGNTIYF,TGTGCCAGCAGCTTAAATTCCTCTCCTGGAAACACCATATATTTT
TRBJ1-2,.,.,TRBV15,CATSRDGRGSDGYTF,TGTGCCACCAGCAGAGATGGGCGGGGCTCGGATGGCTACACCTTC